This TCR beta chain was sequenced during a study of OX40 agonist ivuxolimab in advanced cancers. About the study: Those enrolled were 80% to 85% male, with a mean age of roughly 62 years and ages from roughly 20 to 90. General study findings and limits: CD8+ T cells were the subset that, on average, had more expanded clones than CD4+. By week 6 at 0.1 to 3.0 mg/kg, blood CD4+ and CD8+ T cells had expanded clonally.

Method: immunoSEQ multiplex PCR; TCRdb's copy keeps in-frame clones and lacks some. In the table there are 84,000 or so clones, roughly 90% of which are singletons. With V trimmed by 7 bases and J by 0 bases, 3 bases remained unmatched. Germline V lookup: CDR1 SQVTM, CDR2 ANQGSEA. This CDR3 region has 13 residues. As for this clone: Its antigen remains unidentified.

The receptor comes from an adult with an advanced solid tumor such as melanoma, head and neck, liver or kidney cancer. The sequencing here drew on CD4+ or CD8+ T cells sorted from blood, taken in a trial of the OX40 agonist ivuxolimab. V usage is TRBV29-1 and J usage is TRBJ1-3; 7 positions match TRBD1. CDR3 sequence (DNA): TGCAGCGCCGGGGACAGCTCTGGAAACACCATATATTTT. Residues: CSAGDSSGNTIYF.